This T cell receptor beta chain was identified in a study of CD8 T cells in Susac syndrome. The ends were cut back, 0 bases at V and 0 bases at J, with 12 bases in the middle. CDR3 length equals 17 residues. Germline CDR1 and CDR2: MGHRA and YSYEKL. Random hexamers were used to reverse transcribe the RNA input (roughly 0.5 to 1 ug). One entry per CDR3 protein, called by TCRdb with MiXCR from the immunoSEQ multiplex PCR reads. The sample has around 300,000 distinct CDR3 sequences, around nine tenths seen once. The sample comprised CD8+ T cells from PBMCs. This chain links TRBV4-1 with TRBJ2-4; D gene unclear. The receptor was isolated from a human donor with multiple sclerosis. Here the CDR3 reads CASSQDGWVLAKNIQYF. The CDR3 coding sequence is TGCGCCAGCAGCCAAGATGGATGGGTCCTAGCCAAAAACATTCAGTACTTC.